The clone carrying this TCR beta chain was detected many times. Its antigen is undetermined. The data derive from a study of identical twins. General study results and limits: Out-of-frame beta chain sequences displayed weaker excess sharing between twins.

CDR3 length equals 15 residues. CDR1 is SQVTM and CDR2 is ANQGSEA in the germline V gene. V was shortened by 0 bases and J by 7 bases, with 18 bases between the two germline ends. TCRdb reprocessed the 5' RACE reads with MiXCR, giving one entry per CDR3 protein. Of about 530,000 distinct CDR3 sequences listed, about a fifth are singletons. These same data were also listed under a study on yellow fever vaccine responses in identical twins.

V and J are TRBV29-1 and TRBJ1-2; D might be TRBD1 (5 bases). The sequencing input was CD4+ T cells sorted from blood. The clonotype originates from a woman aged 18 to 35 in good health. Here the CDR3 reads CSVEDRMSGTGGYTF. Written as DNA, the CDR3 is TGCAGCGTTGAAGATAGGATGTCAGGGACCGGTGGCTACACCTTC.